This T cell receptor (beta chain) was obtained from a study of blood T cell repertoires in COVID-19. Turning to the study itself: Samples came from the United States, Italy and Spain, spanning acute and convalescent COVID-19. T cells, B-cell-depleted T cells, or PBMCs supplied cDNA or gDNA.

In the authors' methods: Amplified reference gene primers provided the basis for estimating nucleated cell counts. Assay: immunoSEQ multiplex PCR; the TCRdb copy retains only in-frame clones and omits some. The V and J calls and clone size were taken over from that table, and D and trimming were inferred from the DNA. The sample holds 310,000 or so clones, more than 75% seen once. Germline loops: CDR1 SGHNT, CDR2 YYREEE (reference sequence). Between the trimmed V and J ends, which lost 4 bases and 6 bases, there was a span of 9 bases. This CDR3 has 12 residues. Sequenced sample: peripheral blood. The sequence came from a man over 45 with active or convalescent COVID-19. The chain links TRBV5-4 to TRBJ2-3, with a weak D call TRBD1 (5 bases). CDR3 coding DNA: TGTGCCAGCAGCACGCCAGGGGATACGCAGTATTTT. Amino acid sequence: CASSTPGDTQYF. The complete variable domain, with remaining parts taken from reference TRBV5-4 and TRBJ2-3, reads ETGVTQSPTHLIKTRGQQVTLRCSSQSGHNTVSWYQQALGQGPQFIFQYYREEENGRGNFPPRFSGLQFPNYSSELNVNALELDDSALYLCASSTPGDTQYFGPGTRLTVL.